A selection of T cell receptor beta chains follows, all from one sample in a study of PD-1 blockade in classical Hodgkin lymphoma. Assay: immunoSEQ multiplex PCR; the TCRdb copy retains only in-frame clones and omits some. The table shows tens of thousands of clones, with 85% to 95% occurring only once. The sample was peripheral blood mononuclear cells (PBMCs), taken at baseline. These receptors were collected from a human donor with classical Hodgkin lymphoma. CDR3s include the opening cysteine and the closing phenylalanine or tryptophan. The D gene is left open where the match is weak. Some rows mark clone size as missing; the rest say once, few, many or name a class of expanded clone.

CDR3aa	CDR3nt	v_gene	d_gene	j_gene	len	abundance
CASSDGSGGYGYTF	TGTGCCAGCAGTGACGGTTCAGGGGGCTATGGCTACACCTTC	TRBV6-4	TRBD1	TRBJ1-2	14	NA
CASSSTQGAVYEQYF	TGCGCCAGCAGCTCGACACAGGGGGCCGTCTACGAGCAGTACTTC	TRBV5-1	TRBD1	TRBJ2-7	15	once
CASAEGTGGNQPQHF	TGTGCCAGCGCAGAGGGGACAGGGGGGAATCAGCCCCAGCATTTT	TRBV19	TRBD1	TRBJ1-5	15	NA
CASSSGLAGGPGTGELFF	TGTGCCAGCAGCTCCGGACTAGCGGGAGGGCCCGGCACCGGGGAGCTGTTTTTT	TRBV28	TRBD2	TRBJ2-2	18	NA
CASSLNQGGTEAFF	TGTGCCAGTAGTCTAAATCAGGGCGGTACTGAAGCTTTCTTT	TRBV19	NA	TRBJ1-1	14	NA
CASSTVNEQYF	TGTGCCAGCAGCACCGTCAACGAGCAGTACTTC	TRBV2	NA	TRBJ2-7	11	NA
CASSDTGHSNQPQHF	TGTGCCAGCAGTGATACGGGACATAGCAATCAGCCCCAGCATTTT	TRBV2	NA	TRBJ1-5	15	NA
CASARTSGDEQYF	TGTGCCAGCGCCCGGACTAGCGGGGACGAGCAGTACTTC	TRBV6-5	TRBD2	TRBJ2-7	13	NA
CASSSQGAWYGYTF	TGTGCCAGCAGCTCGCAAGGGGCTTGGTATGGCTACACCTTC	TRBV5-6	NA	TRBJ1-2	14	NA
CASSSDGSYEQYF	TGTGCCAGCAGCAGCGACGGATCCTACGAGCAGTACTTC	TRBV7-9	NA	TRBJ2-7	13	NA
CASSPTPGGTWNTGELFF	TGTGCCAGCAGCCCAACCCCTGGCGGGACCTGGAACACCGGGGAGCTGTTTTTT	TRBV7-8	NA	TRBJ2-2	18	NA
CATNPGTGGYEQYF	TGTGCCACCAATCCCGGGACAGGGGGCTACGAGCAGTACTTC	TRBV15	TRBD1	TRBJ2-7	14	few
CASSRLVPQGMNTEAFF	TGTGCCAGCAGTAGACTGGTCCCACAGGGCATGAACACTGAAGCTTTCTTT	TRBV27	NA	TRBJ1-1	17	NA
CATRADRGKSYGYTF	TGTGCCACGCGGGCCGACAGGGGAAAGAGCTATGGCTACACCTTC	TRBV28	TRBD1	TRBJ1-2	15	NA
CATRTGGYTDTQYF	TGTGCCACCAGGACGGGAGGGTACACAGATACGCAGTATTTT	TRBV27	TRBD2	TRBJ2-3	14	NA
CASSLHPEFSYEQYF	TGTGCCAGCAGTTTGCACCCCGAATTCTCCTACGAGCAGTACTTC	TRBV27	NA	TRBJ2-7	15	few
CASSSPSMAGDDEQFF	TGTGCCAGCAGCTCCCCCAGTATGGCGGGGGACGATGAGCAGTTCTTC	TRBV13	TRBD2	TRBJ2-1	16	NA
CASSPLSRYEQYF	TGTGCCAGCAGCCCGCTATCCCGCTACGAGCAGTACTTC	TRBV11-2	NA	TRBJ2-7	13	NA
CASSSSGDEQFF	TGTGCCAGCAGCTCAAGCGGGGATGAGCAGTTCTTC	TRBV7-3	TRBD2	TRBJ2-1	12	once
CASSDSQGRPTGELFF	TGTGCCAGCAGCGACTCACAGGGCAGGCCCACCGGGGAGCTGTTTTTT	TRBV9	NA	TRBJ2-2	16	NA
CASSGVGQASGNYNYEQYF	TGTGCCAGCAGTGGCGTCGGACAGGCCTCCGGTAATTATAACTACGAGCAGTACTTC	TRBV27	TRBD1	TRBJ2-7	19	NA
CASSLAGVYEQYF	TGTGCCAGCAGTCTAGCGGGAGTTTACGAGCAGTACTTC	TRBV6-5	TRBD2	TRBJ2-7	13	NA
CASSEGNTIYF	TGTGCCAGCAGTGAAGGAAACACCATATATTTT	TRBV6-1	NA	TRBJ1-3	11	NA
CASSWEEDLSTDTQYF	TGTGCCAGTAGCTGGGAGGAGGACCTGAGCACAGATACGCAGTATTTT	TRBV19	NA	TRBJ2-3	16	NA
CASSSPGKSEKLFF	TGTGCCAGCAGTTCGCCAGGGAAATCCGAAAAACTGTTTTTT	TRBV27	NA	TRBJ1-4	14	medium-sized
CASSRDRVGAFF	TGTGCCAGCAGCAGAGACAGGGTTGGAGCTTTCTTT	TRBV5-6	TRBD1	TRBJ1-1	12	NA
CASSFEWVNTDTQYF	TGTGCCAGCAGTTTTGAGTGGGTCAACACAGATACGCAGTATTTT	TRBV28	NA	TRBJ2-3	15	NA
CASSQEDRGHEQYF	TGCGCCAGCAGCCAAGAGGACAGGGGCCACGAGCAGTACTTC	TRBV4-3	TRBD1	TRBJ2-7	14	NA
CASSPAVKNYGYTF	TGTGCCAGCAGCCCCGCGGTGAAAAACTATGGCTACACCTTC	TRBV5-5	NA	TRBJ1-2	14	NA
CASSYREIESPLHF	TGTGCCAGCAGTTACAGGGAGATTGAGTCACCCCTCCACTTT	TRBV6-6	NA	TRBJ1-6	14	NA
CASSTSAVGQGYNEQFF	TGTGCCAGCAGCACCTCCGCGGTGGGACAGGGGTACAATGAGCAGTTCTTC	TRBV7-9	TRBD1	TRBJ2-1	17	NA
CASSFAQGGTYEQYF	TGTGCCAGCAGTTTCGCCCAGGGGGGGACCTACGAGCAGTACTTC	TRBV27	NA	TRBJ2-7	15	few
CASSLRGAGGSGNTIYF	TGTGCCAGCAGTTTAAGGGGGGCGGGAGGTTCTGGAAACACCATATATTTT	TRBV28	NA	TRBJ1-3	17	NA
CASSQDGGGSSGETQYF	TGTGCCAGCAGCCAAGATGGGGGCGGGAGTTCGGGAGAGACCCAGTACTTC	TRBV4-2	NA	TRBJ2-5	17	NA
CASSLDRSSYNEQFF	TGTGCCAGCAGCTTAGACAGGAGCTCCTACAATGAGCAGTTCTTC	TRBV7-6	NA	TRBJ2-1	15	NA
CASSQEGQVTYEQYF	TGCGCCAGCAGCCAAGAGGGACAGGTAACCTACGAGCAGTACTTC	TRBV4-3	TRBD1	TRBJ2-7	15	NA
CASSERRVGRNDYSNQPQHF	TGTGCCAGCAGTGAAAGAAGGGTAGGGCGGAACGACTATAGCAATCAGCCCCAGCATTTT	TRBV6-1	NA	TRBJ1-5	20	once
CASSLSGVPVLDEQYF	TGTGCCAGCAGTTTAAGCGGGGTGCCCGTGCTGGACGAGCAGTACTTC	TRBV27	TRBD2	TRBJ2-7	16	once
CASSLDGGHTEAFF	TGTGCCAGCAGCTTAGACGGGGGGCACACTGAAGCTTTCTTT	TRBV11-2	NA	TRBJ1-1	14	NA
CASSPTTDYGYTF	TGTGCCAGCTCACCAACCACGGACTATGGCTACACCTTC	TRBV18	NA	TRBJ1-2	13	few
CASSPSDRGEKLFF	TGTGCCAGCAGCCCTTCGGACCGCGGAGAAAAACTGTTTTTT	TRBV11-2	NA	TRBJ1-4	14	NA